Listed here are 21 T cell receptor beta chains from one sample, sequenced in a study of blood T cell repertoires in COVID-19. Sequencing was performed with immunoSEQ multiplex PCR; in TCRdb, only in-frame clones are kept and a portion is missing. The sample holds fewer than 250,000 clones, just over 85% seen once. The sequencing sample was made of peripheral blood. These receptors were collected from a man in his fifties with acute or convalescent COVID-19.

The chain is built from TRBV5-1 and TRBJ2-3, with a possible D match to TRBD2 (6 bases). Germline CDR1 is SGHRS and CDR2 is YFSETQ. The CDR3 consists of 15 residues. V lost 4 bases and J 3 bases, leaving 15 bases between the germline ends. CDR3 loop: CASSRLAGRTDTQYF. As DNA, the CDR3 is TGCGCCAGCAGCAGGCTGGCGGGGCGAACAGATACGCAGTATTTT. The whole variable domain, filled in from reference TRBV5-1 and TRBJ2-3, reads KAGVTQTPRYLIKTRGQQVTLSCSPISGHRSVSWYQQTPGQGLQFLFEYFSETQRNKGNFPGRFSGRQFSNSRSEMNVSTLELGDSALYLCASSRLAGRTDTQYFGPGTRLTVL.

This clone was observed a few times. CDR3 loop: CASSTEQGGSTEAFF. The CDR3 DNA follows: TGTGCCAGCAGTACCGAACAGGGAGGGAGCACTGAAGCTTTCTTT. V gene TRBV6-2 or TRBV6-3 combines with J gene TRBJ1-1; TRBD1 is a possible D gene (6 bases). Trimming stripped 5 bases from V and 4 bases from J, with 17 bases between. Germline assignment: CDR1 MNHEY and CDR2 SVGEGT. CDR3 length: 15 amino acids.

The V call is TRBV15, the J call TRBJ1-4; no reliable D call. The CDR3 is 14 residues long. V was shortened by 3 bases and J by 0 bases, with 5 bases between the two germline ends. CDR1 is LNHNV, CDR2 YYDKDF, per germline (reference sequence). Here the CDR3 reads CATSRFATNEKLFF. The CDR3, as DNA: TGTGCCACCAGCAGGTTCGCAACTAATGAAAAACTGTTTTTT.

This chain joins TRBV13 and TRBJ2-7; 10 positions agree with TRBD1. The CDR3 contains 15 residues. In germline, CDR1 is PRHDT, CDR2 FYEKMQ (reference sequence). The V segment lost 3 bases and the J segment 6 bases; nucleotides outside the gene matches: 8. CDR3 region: CASSFGDRGRREQYF. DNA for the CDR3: TGTGCCAGCAGCTTCGGAGACAGGGGGCGACGCGAGCAGTACTTC.

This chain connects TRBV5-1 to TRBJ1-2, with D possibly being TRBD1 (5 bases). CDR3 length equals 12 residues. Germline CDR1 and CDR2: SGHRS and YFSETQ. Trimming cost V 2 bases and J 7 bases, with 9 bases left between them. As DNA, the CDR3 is TGCGCCAGCAGCTTTGACACAGGTGGCTACACCTTC. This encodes CASSFDTGGYTF.

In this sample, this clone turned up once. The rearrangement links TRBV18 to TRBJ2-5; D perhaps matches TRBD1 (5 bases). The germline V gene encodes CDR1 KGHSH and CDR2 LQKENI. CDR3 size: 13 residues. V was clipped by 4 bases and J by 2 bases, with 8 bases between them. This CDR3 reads CASSLGQQETQYF. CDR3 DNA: TGTGCCAGCTCACTGGGGCAGCAAGAGACCCAGTACTTC.

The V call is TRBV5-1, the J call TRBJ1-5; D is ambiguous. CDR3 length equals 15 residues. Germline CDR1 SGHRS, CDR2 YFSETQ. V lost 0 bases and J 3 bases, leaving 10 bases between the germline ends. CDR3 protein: CASSLGPADNQPQHF. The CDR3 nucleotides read TGCGCCAGCAGCTTGGGGCCGGCGGACAATCAGCCCCAGCATTTT.

DNA for the CDR3: TGTGCCAGCAGAGGGACAGTCTATAATTCACCCCTCCACTTT. This translates into CASRGTVYNSPLHF. J is TRBJ1-6 and V is TRBV7-8, with TRBD1 matching over 7 bases. From germline, CDR1 is SGHVS and CDR2 FQNEAQ. V was clipped by 6 bases and J by 3 bases; unmatched bases: 2. The CDR3 totals 14 residues.

CDR3 region: CASSPLAGGFNTEAFF. In DNA form, the CDR3 reads TGTGCCAGCTCACCATTGGCAGGGGGGTTTAACACTGAAGCTTTCTTT. The chain joins TRBV18 to TRBJ1-1; TRBD1 matches at 7 bases. CDR1 and CDR2 (germline): KGHSH, LQKENI. The trim removed 2 bases at V and 2 bases at J, leaving 8 bases unmatched. This CDR3 region has 16 residues.

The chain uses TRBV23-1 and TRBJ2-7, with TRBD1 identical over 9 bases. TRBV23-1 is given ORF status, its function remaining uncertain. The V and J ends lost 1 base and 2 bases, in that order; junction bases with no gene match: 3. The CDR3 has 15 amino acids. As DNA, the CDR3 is TGCGCCAGCAGTCAATTCCGGGACAGGGCCTACGAGCAGTACTTC. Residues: CASSQFRDRAYEQYF.

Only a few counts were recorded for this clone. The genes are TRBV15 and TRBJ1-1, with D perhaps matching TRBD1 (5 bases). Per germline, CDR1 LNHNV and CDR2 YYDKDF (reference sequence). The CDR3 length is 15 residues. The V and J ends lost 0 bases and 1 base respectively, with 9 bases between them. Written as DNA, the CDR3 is TGTGCCACCAGCAGAGAGAAGGGGAAGAACACTGAAGCTTTCTTT. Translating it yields CATSREKGKNTEAFF.

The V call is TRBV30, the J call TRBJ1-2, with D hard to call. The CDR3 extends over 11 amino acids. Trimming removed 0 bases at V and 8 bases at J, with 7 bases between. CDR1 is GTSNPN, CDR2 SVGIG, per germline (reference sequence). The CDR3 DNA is TGTGCCTGGAGTGTAGCTCTGGGCTACACCTTC. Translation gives CAWSVALGYTF.

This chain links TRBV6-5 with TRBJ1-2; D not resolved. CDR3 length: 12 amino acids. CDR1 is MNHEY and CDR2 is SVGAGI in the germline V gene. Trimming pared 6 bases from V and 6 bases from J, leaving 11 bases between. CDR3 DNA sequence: TGTGCCAGCAGGAACATAGGAGATGGCTACACCTTC. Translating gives CASRNIGDGYTF.

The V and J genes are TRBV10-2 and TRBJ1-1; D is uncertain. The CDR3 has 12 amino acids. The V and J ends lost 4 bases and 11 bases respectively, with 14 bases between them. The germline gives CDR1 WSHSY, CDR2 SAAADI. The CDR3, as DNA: TGCGCCAGCAGTGCATCTGGGAGGGATGCTTTCTTT. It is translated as CASSASGRDAFF.

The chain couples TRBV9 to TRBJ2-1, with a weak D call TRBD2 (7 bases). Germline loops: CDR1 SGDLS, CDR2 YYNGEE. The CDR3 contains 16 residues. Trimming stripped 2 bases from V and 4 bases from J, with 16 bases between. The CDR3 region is CASSVDSGVGYNEQFF. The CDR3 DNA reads TGTGCCAGCAGCGTGGACAGCGGGGTGGGTTACAATGAGCAGTTCTTC.

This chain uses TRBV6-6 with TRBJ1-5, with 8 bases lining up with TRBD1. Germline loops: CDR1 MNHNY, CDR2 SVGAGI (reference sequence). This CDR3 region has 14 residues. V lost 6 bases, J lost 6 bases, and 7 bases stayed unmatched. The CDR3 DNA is TGTGCCAGCAGCCTCGGACAGGGTACTCAGCCCCAGCATTTT. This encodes CASSLGQGTQPQHF.

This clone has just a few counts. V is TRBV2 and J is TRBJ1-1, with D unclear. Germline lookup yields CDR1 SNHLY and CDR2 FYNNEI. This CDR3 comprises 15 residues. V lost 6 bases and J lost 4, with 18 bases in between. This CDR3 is CASRGRIGESTEAFF. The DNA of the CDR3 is TGTGCCAGCAGGGGTAGGATCGGGGAGAGCACTGAAGCTTTCTTT. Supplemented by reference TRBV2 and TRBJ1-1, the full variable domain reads EPEVTQTPSHQVTQMGQEVILRCVPISNHLYFYWYRQILGQKVEFLVSFYNNEISEKSEIFDDQFSVERPDGSNFTLKIRSTKLEDSAMYFCASRGRIGESTEAFFGQGTRLTVV.

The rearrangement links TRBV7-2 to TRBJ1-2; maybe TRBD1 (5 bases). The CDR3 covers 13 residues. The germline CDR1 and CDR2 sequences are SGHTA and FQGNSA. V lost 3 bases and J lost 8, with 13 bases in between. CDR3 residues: CASSFLRVQGYTF. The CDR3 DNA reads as TGTGCCAGCAGCTTCCTCAGGGTCCAGGGCTACACCTTC.

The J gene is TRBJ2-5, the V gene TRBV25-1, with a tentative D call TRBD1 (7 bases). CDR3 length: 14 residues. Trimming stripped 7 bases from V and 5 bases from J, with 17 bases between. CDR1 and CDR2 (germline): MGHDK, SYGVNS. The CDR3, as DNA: TGTGCCAGCACCCCAAACGGAGGGGGCGAGACCCAGTACTTC. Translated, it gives CASTPNGGGETQYF.

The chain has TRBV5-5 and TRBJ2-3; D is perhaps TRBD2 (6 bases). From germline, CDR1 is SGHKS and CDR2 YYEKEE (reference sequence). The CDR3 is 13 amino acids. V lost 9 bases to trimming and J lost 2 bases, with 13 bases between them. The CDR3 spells CATNRGDTDTQYF. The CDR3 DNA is TGTGCCACCAACCGCGGGGACACAGATACGCAGTATTTT.

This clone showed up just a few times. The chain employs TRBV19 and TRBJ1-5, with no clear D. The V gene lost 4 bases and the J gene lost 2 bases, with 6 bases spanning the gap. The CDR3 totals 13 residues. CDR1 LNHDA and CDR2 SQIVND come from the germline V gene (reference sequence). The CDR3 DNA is TGTGCCAGTAGTACCCAGGGCAATCAGCCCCAGCATTTT. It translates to CASSTQGNQPQHF.